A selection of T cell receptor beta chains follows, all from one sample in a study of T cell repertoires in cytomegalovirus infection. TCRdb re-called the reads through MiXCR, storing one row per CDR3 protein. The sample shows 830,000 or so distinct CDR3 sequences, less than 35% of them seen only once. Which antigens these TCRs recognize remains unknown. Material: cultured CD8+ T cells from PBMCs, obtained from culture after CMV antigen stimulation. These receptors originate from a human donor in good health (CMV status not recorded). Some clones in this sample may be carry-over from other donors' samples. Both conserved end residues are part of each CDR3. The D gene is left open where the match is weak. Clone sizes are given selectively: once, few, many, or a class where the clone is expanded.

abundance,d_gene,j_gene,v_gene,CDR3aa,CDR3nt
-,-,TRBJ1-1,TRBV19,CASPGPYTEAFF,TGTGCCAGTCCCGGGCCTTACACTGAAGCTTTCTTT
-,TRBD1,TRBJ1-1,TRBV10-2,CASRISPGGARTEAFF,TGCGCCAGCCGAATCAGCCCAGGGGGCGCCCGCACTGAAGCTTTCTTT
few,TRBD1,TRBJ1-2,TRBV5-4,CASRGTGGFTPLGYTF,TGTGCCAGCAGAGGGACAGGGGGCTTTACTCCCCTTGGCTACACCTTC
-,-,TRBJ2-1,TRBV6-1,CASSEAGYSIFF,TGTGCCAGCAGTGAGGCAGGGTATAGTATATTCTTC
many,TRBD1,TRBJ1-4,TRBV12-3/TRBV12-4,CASSRQGLVANEKLFF,TGTGCCAGCAGTCGACAGGGATTGGTTGCTAATGAAAAACTGTTTTTT
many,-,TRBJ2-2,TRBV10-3,CAISDEVGELFF,TGTGCCATCAGTGACGAGGTCGGGGAGCTGTTTTTT
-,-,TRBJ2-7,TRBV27,CTSSSGPGYEQYF,TGTACCAGCAGTTCCGGTCCGGGCTACGAGCAGTACTTC
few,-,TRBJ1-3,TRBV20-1,CSASPFPDASGNTIYF,TGCAGTGCTAGCCCCTTTCCGGACGCCTCTGGAAACACCATATATTTT
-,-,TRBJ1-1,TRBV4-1,CASSQADSMNTEAFF,TGCGCCAGCAGCCAAGCGGACAGTATGAACACTGAAGCTTTCTTT
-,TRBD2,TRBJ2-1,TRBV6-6,CASSYKGVAGPHNEQFF,TGTGCCAGCAGTTACAAGGGTGTAGCGGGACCGCACAATGAGCAGTTCTTC
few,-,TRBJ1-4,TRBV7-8,CASTLVGSSNEKLFF,TGTGCCAGCACCTTGGTGGGCAGCTCTAATGAAAAACTGTTTTTT
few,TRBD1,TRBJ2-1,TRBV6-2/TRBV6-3,CASLLTDRGYNEQFF,TGTGCCAGCCTTTTGACGGACAGGGGATACAATGAGCAGTTCTTC
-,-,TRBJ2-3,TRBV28,CASSEGQSTDTQYF,TGTGCCAGCAGCGAGGGTCAGAGCACAGATACGCAGTATTTT
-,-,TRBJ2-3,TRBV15,CATSSWTIPPDTQYF,TGTGCCACCAGCTCCTGGACGATCCCCCCAGATACGCAGTATTTT
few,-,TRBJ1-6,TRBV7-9,CAGRRSDSPLHF,TGTGCCGGCCGGCGGAGCGATTCACCCCTCCACTTT
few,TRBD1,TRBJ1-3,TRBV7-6,CASSSRDRSSGNTIYF,TGTGCCAGCAGCTCCCGGGACAGGAGCTCTGGAAACACCATATATTTT
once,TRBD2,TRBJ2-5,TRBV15,CATSREEGRLAGTRETQYF,TGTGCCACCAGCAGAGAGGAGGGGCGTTTAGCGGGGACCCGGGAGACCCAGTACTTC
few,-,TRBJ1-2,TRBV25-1,CASSEGGQKDGYTF,TGTGCCAGCAGTGAAGGCGGACAGAAGGATGGCTACACCTTC
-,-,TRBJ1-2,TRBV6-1,CASLQIYYGYTF,TGTGCCAGCCTACAGATCTACTATGGCTACACCTTC
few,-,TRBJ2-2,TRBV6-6,CASSYQPGAYTGELFF,TGTGCCAGCAGTTACCAACCAGGGGCCTACACCGGGGAGCTGTTTTTT
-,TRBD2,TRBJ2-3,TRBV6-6,CASSYPGTSGGTDTQYF,TGTGCCAGCAGTTACCCGGGGACTAGCGGGGGAACAGATACGCAGTATTTT
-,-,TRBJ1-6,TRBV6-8,CASSYGGELSTLHF,TGTGCCAGCAGTTATGGTGGGGAACTGTCTACCCTCCACTTT
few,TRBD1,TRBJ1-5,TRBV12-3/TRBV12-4,CASKLTGTDIRFNQPQHF,TGTGCCAGCAAATTAACCGGGACAGACATTAGATTCAATCAGCCCCAGCATTTT
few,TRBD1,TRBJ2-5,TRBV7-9,CASSSLDRDQETQYF,TGTGCCAGCAGCTCCCTGGACAGGGACCAAGAGACCCAGTACTTC
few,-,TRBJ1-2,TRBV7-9,CASSLQGSEGYTF,TGTGCCAGCAGCTTACAGGGAAGTGAGGGCTACACCTTC
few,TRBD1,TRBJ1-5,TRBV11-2,CASSRTGGGQPQHF,TGTGCCAGCAGCCGGACAGGTGGAGGGCAGCCCCAGCATTTT
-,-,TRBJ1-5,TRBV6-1,CASSRYRGGGNQPQHF,TGTGCCAGCAGTCGGTACCGAGGAGGTGGCAATCAGCCCCAGCATTTT
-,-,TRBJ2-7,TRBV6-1,CASSEMDGGRWGTYEQYF,TGTGCCAGCAGTGAAATGGACGGCGGCCGCTGGGGAACCTACGAGCAGTACTTC
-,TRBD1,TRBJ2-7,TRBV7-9,CATRTGGHYEQYF,TGTGCCACCCGGACAGGGGGCCACTACGAGCAGTACTTC
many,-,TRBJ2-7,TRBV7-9,CASSIRGSSYEQYF,TGTGCCAGCAGCATTCGGGGCTCCTCCTACGAGCAGTACTTC
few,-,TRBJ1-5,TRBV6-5,CASSSTPYQPQHF,TGTGCCAGCAGCAGCACACCTTATCAGCCCCAGCATTTT
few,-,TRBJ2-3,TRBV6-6,CASSYDGAADTQYF,TGTGCCAGCAGTTACGACGGGGCGGCAGATACGCAGTATTTT
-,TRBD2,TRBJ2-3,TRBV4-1,CASSPSLAGSADTQYF,TGCGCCAGCAGCCCCTCACTAGCGGGGTCCGCAGATACGCAGTATTTT
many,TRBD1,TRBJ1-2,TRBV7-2,CASSSIGQGYGYTF,TGTGCCAGCAGCTCTATAGGACAGGGATATGGCTACACCTTC
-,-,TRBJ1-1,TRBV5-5,CASSFLPGNTEAFF,TGTGCCAGCAGCTTCCTGCCGGGGAACACTGAAGCTTTCTTT
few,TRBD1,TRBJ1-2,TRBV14,CASSQGDRRTNYGYTF,TGTGCCAGCAGCCAAGGGGACAGACGAACTAACTATGGCTACACCTTC
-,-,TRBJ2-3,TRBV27,CASSPFERRTDTQYF,TGTGCCAGCAGCCCGTTCGAACGTCGCACAGATACGCAGTATTTT
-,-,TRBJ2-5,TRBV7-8,CASSLDPRGETQYF,TGTGCCAGCAGCTTAGACCCACGGGGAGAGACCCAGTACTTC
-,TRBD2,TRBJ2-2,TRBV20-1,CSARDLGLAGGPSTGELFF,TGCAGTGCTAGAGATCTCGGACTAGCGGGGGGGCCGAGCACCGGGGAGCTGTTTTTT
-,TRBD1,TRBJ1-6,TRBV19,CASNSGQGRNSPLHF,TGTGCCAGTAATTCCGGACAGGGCCGTAATTCGCCCCTCCACTTT
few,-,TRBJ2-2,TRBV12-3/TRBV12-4,CASSSPGAPRGELFF,TGTGCCAGCAGCTCCCCGGGGGCCCCGAGAGGGGAGCTGTTTTTT
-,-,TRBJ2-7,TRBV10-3,CAMGAYEQYF,TGTGCCATGGGTGCTTACGAGCAGTACTTC
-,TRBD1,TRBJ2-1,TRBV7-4,CASSVRTGQGEQFF,TGTGCCAGCAGCGTCAGGACAGGCCAAGGGGAGCAGTTCTTC
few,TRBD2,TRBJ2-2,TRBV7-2,CASSPGLAGGPDTGELFF,TGTGCCAGCAGCCCGGGACTAGCGGGGGGGCCTGACACCGGGGAGCTGTTTTTT
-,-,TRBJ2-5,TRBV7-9,CASSTEGGMETQYF,TGTGCCAGCAGCACCGAGGGTGGGATGGAGACCCAGTACTTC
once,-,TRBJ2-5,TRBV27,CASRPGTLNGETQYF,TGTGCCAGCAGACCTGGGACTCTCAACGGGGAGACCCAGTACTTC
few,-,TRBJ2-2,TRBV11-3,CASSLLGLEELFF,TGTGCCAGCAGCTTACTGGGCCTGGAGGAGCTGTTTTTT
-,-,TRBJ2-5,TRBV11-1,CASSLDVPGPGALQETQYF,TGTGCCAGCAGCTTAGACGTCCCCGGGCCGGGGGCCTTACAAGAGACCCAGTACTTC
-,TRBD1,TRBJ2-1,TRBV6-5,CASSYARTGGLDEQFF,TGTGCCAGCAGTTACGCACGGACAGGAGGTCTGGATGAGCAGTTCTTC
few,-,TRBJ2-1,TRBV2,CASSDESGYNEQFF,TGTGCCAGCAGTGACGAGAGCGGCTACAATGAGCAGTTCTTC
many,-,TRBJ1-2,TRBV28,CASSLASGTKRLYGYTF,TGTGCCAGCAGTTTAGCGTCAGGAACCAAGAGGCTCTATGGCTACACCTTC
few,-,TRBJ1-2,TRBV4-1,CASSQGGREGSYTF,TGCGCCAGCAGCCAAGGAGGGAGGGAAGGAAGCTACACCTTC
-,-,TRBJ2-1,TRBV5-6,CASSLGFSSYNEQFF,TGTGCCAGCAGCCTTGGTTTCAGCTCCTACAATGAGCAGTTCTTC
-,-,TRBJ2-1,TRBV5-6,CASSLESSEQFF,TGTGCCAGCAGCTTGGAAAGTAGTGAGCAGTTCTTC
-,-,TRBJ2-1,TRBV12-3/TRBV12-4,CASSLLEGEQFF,TGTGCCAGCAGTTTGCTTGAAGGTGAGCAGTTCTTC
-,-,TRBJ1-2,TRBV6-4,CATERKYGYTF,TGTGCCACCGAGCGAAAATATGGCTACACCTTC
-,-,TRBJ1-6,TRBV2,CASSEWKGDKYNSPLHF,TGTGCCAGCAGTGAATGGAAGGGGGACAAATATAATTCACCCCTCCACTTT